This T cell receptor beta chain comes out of a study of cytomegalovirus exposure and HLA in healthy donors. Overall study findings and caveats: Later on, an analysis tied 15,000 to 20,000 TCR beta sequences to HLA alleles at 0.05 false discovery rate. There were a few CMV-associated chains whose specificity for CMV antigens was confirmed in vitro.

Germline V gene sequence: CDR1 SGHTA, CDR2 FQGNSA. The CDR3 is made up of 13 amino acids. Worth noting for this clone: Its antigen is not known. Germline is not matched at one junction end, which may reflect a read error.

These donors, healthy bone marrow donors, were studied. This PCR relied on a set of 60 Vbeta primers and 13 Jbeta primers. Libraries were prepared by immunoSEQ multiplex PCR; TCRdb keeps only in-frame clonotypes and omits some of them. The table records 250,000 to 350,000 clones, about 80% of them present only once. V gene TRBV7-2 combines with J gene TRBJ1-2; possibly TRBD1 for D (5 bases). This receptor was taken from a girl aged 2-10 years in good health and CMV-seronegative. What was sequenced was PBMCs. The CDR3 DNA reads as TGTGCCAGCACCGCTTATACATGGGGCCCTGTCTCCTTC. Translating it yields CASTAYTWGPVSF.